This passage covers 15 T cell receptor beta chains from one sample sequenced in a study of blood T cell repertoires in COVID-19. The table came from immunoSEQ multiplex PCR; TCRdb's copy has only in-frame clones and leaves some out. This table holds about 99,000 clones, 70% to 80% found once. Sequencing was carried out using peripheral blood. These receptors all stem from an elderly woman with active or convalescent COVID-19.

DNA for the CDR3: TGTGCCAGGTCGGACAGGGCGGCTTCACCCCTCCACTTT. Amino acid sequence: CARSDRAASPLHF. The V and J genes are TRBV2 and TRBJ1-6; 8 bases match TRBD1. This CDR3 has 13 amino acids. The V and J ends lost 9 bases and 9 bases, in that order; junction bases with no gene match: 7. Germline V gene lookup returns CDR1 SNHLY and CDR2 FYNNEI.

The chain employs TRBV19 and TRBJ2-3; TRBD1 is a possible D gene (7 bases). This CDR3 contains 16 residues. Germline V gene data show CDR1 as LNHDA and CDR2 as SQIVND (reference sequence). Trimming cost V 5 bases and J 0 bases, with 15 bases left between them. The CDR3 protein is CASSVSGGSSTDTQYF. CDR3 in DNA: TGTGCCAGTAGTGTGTCAGGGGGGAGTAGCACAGATACGCAGTATTTT.

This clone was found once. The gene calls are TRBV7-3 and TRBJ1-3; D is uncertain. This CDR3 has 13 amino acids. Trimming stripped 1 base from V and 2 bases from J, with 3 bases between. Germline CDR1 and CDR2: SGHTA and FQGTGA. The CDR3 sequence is CASSLKPGNTIYF. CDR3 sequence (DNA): TGTGCCAGCAGCTTAAAGCCTGGAAACACCATATATTTT.

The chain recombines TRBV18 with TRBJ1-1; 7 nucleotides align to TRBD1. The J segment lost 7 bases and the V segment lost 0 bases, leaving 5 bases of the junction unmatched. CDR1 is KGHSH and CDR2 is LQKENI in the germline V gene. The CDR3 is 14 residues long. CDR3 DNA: TGTGCCAGCTCACCACCGAGTACAGGGGATGAAGCTTTCTTT. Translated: CASSPPSTGDEAFF.

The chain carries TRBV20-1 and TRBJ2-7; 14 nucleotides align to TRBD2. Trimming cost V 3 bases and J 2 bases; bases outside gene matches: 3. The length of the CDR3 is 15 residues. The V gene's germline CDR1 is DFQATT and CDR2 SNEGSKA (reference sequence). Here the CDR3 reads CSASRLAGGPYEQYF. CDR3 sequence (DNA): TGCAGTGCTAGTCGACTAGCGGGAGGGCCCTACGAGCAGTACTTC.

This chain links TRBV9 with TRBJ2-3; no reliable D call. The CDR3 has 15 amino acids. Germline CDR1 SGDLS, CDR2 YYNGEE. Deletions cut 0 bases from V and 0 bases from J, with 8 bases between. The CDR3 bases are TGTGCCAGCAGCGTAGCCGGGTACAGCACAGATACGCAGTATTTT. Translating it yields CASSVAGYSTDTQYF.

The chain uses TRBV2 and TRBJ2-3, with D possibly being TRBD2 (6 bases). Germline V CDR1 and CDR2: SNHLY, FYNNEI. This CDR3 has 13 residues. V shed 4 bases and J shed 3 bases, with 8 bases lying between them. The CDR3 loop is CASSGLVTDTQYF. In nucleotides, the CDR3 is TGTGCCAGCAGTGGACTAGTTACAGATACGCAGTATTTT.

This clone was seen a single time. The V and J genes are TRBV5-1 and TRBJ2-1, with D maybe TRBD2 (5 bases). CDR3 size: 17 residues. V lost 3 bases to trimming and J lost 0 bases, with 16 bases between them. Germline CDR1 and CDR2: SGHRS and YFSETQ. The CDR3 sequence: CASSSLTGMSSYNEQFF. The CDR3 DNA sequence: TGCGCCAGCAGCTCCTTAACCGGGATGAGCTCCTACAATGAGCAGTTCTTC.

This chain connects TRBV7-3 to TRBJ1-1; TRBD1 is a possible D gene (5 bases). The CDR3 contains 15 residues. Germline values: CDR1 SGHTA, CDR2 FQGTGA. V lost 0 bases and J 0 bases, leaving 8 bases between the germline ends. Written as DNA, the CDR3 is TGTGCCAGCAGCTTAACGGCAGGGATGAACACTGAAGCTTTCTTT. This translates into CASSLTAGMNTEAFF.

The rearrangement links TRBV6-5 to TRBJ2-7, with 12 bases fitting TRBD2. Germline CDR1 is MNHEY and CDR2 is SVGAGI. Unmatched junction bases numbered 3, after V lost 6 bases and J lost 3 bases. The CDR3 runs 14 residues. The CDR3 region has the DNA TGTGCCAGCAGGCGGACTAGCGGGATCTACGAGCAGTACTTC. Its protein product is CASRRTSGIYEQYF.

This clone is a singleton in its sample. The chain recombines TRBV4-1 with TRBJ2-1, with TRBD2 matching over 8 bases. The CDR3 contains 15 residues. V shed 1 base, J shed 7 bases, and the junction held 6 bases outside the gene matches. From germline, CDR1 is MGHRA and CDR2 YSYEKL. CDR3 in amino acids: CASSQVVAGMNEQFF. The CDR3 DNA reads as TGCGCCAGCAGCCAAGTTGTAGCGGGAATGAATGAGCAGTTCTTC.

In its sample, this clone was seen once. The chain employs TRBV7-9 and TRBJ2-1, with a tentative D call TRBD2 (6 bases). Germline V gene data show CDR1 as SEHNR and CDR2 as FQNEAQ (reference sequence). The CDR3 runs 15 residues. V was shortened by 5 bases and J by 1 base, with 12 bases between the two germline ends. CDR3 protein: CASSRAGTSYNEQFF. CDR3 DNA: TGTGCCAGCAGCCGAGCGGGCACGTCCTACAATGAGCAGTTCTTC.

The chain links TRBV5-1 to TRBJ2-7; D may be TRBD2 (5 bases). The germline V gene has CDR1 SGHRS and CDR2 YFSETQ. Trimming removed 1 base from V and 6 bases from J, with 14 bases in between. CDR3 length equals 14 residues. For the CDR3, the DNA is TGCGCCAGCAGCTTGTTTCCGGCGGGTGGCGAGCAGTACTTC. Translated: CASSLFPAGGEQYF. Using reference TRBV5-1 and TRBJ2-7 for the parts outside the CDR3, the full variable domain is KAGVTQTPRYLIKTRGQQVTLSCSPISGHRSVSWYQQTPGQGLQFLFEYFSETQRNKGNFPGRFSGRQFSNSRSEMNVSTLELGDSALYLCASSLFPAGGEQYFGPGTRLTVT.

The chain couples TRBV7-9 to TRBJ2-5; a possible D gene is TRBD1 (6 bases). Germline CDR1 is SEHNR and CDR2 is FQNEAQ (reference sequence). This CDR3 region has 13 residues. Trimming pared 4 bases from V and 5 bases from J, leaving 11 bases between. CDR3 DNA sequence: TGTGCCAGCAGCTCGACAGGCCTGGAGACCCAGTACTTC. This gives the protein CASSSTGLETQYF.

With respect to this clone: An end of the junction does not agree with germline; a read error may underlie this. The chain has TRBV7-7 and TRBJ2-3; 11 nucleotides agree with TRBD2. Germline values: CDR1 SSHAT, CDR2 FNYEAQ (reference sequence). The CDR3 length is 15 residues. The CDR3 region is CASSSGLAGTDTQYF. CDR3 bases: TGTGCTAGCAGCTCGGGACTAGCGGGCACAGATACGCAGTATTTT.